This record concerns one T cell receptor beta chain sequence. What it binds is unknown. The V and J ends lost 0 bases and 0 bases respectively, with 12 bases between them. Germline V gene data show CDR1 as DFQATT and CDR2 as SNEGSKA (reference sequence). The length of the CDR3 is 15 residues. RNA transcripts served as the template for amplifying TCR beta CDR3 regions. HTBI primers were employed in a first-round RT-PCR of the TCR CDR3. MiXCR, applied by TCRdb to the multiplex PCR reads, yields one record per CDR3 protein. The sample yields fewer than 350,000 distinct CDR3 sequences, around 18% seen once. The record originates from a study of T cells in Graves' hyperthyroidism and ophthalmopathy. General observations from the study: A 13 V-J signature model discriminated ophthalmopathy versus stable hyperthyroidism. Most clonotypes expanded in the thyroid (above 0.001) were also present in blood.

This TCR was recovered from a woman between 40 and 50 years old with Graves' ophthalmopathy. The V and J genes are TRBV20-1 and TRBJ2-7; D may be TRBD1 or TRBD2 (5 bases each). Sequencing was performed on blood. CDR3 DNA: TGCAGTGCTAGAGACACGGGACGAGACTCCTACGAGCAGTACTTC. Its translation is CSARDTGRDSYEQYF.